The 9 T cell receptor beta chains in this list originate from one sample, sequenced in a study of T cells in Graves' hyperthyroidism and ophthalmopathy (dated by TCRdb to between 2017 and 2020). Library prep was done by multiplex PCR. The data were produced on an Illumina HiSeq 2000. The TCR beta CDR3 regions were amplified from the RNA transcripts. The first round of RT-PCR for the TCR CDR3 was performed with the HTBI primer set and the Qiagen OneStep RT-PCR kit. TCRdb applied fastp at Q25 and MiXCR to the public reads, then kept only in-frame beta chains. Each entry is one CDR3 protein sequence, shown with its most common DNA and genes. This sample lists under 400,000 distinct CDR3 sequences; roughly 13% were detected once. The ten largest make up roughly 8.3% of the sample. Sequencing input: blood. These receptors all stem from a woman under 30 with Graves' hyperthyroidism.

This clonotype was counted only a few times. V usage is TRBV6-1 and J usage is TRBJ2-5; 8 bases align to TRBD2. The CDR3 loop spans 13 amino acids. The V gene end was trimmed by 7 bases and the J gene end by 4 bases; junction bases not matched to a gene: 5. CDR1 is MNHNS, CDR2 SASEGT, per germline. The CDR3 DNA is TGTGCCAGCACCGGGACTAGAGGAGAGACCCAGTACTTC. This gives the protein CASTGTRGETQYF.

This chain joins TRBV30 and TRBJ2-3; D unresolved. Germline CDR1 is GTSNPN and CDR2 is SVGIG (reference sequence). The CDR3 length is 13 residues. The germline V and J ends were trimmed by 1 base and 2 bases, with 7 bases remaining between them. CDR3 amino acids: CAWSGQLTDTQYF. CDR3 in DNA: TGTGCCTGGAGTGGTCAACTCACAGATACGCAGTATTTT.

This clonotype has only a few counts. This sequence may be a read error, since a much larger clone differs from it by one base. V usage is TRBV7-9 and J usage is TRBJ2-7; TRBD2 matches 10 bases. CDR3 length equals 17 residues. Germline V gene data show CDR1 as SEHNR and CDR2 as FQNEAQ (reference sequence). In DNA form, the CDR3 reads TGTGCCGGCAGCCTTAGAACTTGGCTAGCGGGAGTGCGCGAGCAGTACTTC. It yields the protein CAGSLRTWLAGVREQYF.

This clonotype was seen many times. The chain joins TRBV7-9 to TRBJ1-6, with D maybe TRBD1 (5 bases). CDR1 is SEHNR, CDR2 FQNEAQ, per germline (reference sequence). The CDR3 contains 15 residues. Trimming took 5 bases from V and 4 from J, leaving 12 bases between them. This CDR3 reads CASSRGTDYNSPLHF. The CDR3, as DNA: TGTGCCAGCAGCCGTGGGACTGATTATAATTCACCCCTCCACTTT.

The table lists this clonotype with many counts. CDR3 sequence reads: CASSDRITGKGQETQYF. CDR3 bases: TGTGCCAGCAGTGATCGGATAACGGGGAAAGGGCAAGAGACCCAGTACTTC. The rearrangement joins TRBV6-4 to TRBJ2-5, with TRBD2 as a possible D gene (5 bases). Trimming removed 3 bases from V and 2 bases from J, with 19 bases in between. Germline values: CDR1 MRHNA, CDR2 SNTAGT. This CDR3 has 17 residues.

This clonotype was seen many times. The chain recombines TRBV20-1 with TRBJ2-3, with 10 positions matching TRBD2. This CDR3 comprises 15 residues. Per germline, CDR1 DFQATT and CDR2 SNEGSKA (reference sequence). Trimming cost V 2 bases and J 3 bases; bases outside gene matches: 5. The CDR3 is CSARLASGGTDTQYF. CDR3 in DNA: TGCAGTGCTAGACTCGCTAGCGGGGGTACAGATACGCAGTATTTT.

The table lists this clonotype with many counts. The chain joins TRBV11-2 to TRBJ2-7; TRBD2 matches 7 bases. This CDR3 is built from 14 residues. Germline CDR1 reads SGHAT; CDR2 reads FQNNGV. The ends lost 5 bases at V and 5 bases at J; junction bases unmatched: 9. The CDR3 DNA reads TGTGCCAGCAGCGGGAGGGGCGGTGTCGACGAGCAGTACTTC. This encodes CASSGRGGVDEQYF.

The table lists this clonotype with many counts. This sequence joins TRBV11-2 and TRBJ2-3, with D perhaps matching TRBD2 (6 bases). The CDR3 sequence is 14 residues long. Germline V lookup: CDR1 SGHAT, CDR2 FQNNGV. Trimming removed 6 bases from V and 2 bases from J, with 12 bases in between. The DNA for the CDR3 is TGTGCCAGCAGGCGGGGTAGCCCCACAGATACGCAGTATTTT. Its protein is CASRRGSPTDTQYF.

The CDR3 sequence: CATSEGQAGGGEQYF. DNA for the CDR3: TGTGCCACCAGTGAAGGACAGGCTGGAGGCGGCGAGCAGTACTTC. V usage is TRBV24-1 and J usage is TRBJ2-7; 7 bases are a match to TRBD1. This CDR3 contains 15 residues. Trimming took 4 bases from V and 6 from J; bases not matched to a gene: 11. The V gene's germline CDR1 is KGHDR and CDR2 SFDVKD.